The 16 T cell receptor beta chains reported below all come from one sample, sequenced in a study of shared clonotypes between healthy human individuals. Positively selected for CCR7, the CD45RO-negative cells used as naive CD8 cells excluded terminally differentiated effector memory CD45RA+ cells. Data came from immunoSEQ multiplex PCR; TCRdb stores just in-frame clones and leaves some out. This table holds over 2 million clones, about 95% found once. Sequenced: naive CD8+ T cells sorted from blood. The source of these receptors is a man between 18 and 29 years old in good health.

The CDR3: CASSVNGLGDTQYF. The CDR3 region has the DNA TGCGCCAGCAGCGTGAATGGCCTCGGGGATACGCAGTATTTT. The V and J genes are TRBV5-1 and TRBJ2-3, with D hard to call. From germline, CDR1 is SGHRS and CDR2 YFSETQ. Trimming left V 4 bases short and J 6 bases short, with 15 bases between. This CDR3 has 14 amino acids.

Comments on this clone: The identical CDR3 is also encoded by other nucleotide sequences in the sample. The CDR3 nucleotides read TGCGCCAGCAGCCAAGAAGGGGGGGCCATAAATCAGCCCCAGCATTTT. Encoded protein: CASSQEGGAINQPQHF. The gene calls are TRBV4-1 and TRBJ1-5; tentative D call: TRBD1 (6 bases). The germline CDR1 and CDR2 sequences are MGHRA and YSYEKL. Trimming cost V 0 bases and J 4 bases, with 13 bases left between them. CDR3 length: 16 residues.

The CDR3 DNA sequence: TGTGCCAGCAGGGGACAGGCTGGAAACACCATATATTTT. It codes for CASRGQAGNTIYF. This chain joins TRBV9 and TRBJ1-3; 8 bases align to TRBD1. The V gene end was trimmed by 5 bases and the J gene end by 2 bases; junction bases not matched to a gene: 0. CDR3 length equals 13 residues. Looked up from germline, CDR1 is SGDLS and CDR2 is YYNGEE.

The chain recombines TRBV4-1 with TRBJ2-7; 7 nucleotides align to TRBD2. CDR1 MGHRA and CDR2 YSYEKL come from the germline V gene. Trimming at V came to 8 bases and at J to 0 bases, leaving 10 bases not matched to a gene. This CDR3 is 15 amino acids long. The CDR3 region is CASGWEGGSSYEQYF. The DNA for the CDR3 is TGCGCCAGCGGTTGGGAGGGCGGTAGCTCCTACGAGCAGTACTTC.

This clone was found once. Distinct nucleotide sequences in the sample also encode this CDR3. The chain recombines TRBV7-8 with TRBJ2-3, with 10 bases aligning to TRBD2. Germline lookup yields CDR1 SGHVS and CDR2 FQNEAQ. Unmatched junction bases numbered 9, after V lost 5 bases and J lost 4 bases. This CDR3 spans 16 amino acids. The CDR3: CASSASLAGVPDTQYF. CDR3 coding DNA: TGTGCCAGCAGCGCCTCTCTAGCGGGAGTCCCAGATACGCAGTATTTT.

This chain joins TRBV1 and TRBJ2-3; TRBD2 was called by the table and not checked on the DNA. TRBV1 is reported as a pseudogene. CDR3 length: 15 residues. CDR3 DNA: TGCACCAGGGTGGAGCGGGTCCGCCGCACAGATACGCAGTATTTT. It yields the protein CTRVERVRRTDTQYF.

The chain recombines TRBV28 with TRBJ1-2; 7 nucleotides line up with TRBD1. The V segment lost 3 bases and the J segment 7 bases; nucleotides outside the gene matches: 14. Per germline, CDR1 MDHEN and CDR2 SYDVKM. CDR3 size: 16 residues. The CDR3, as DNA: TGTGCCAGCAGTTTGACAGGGCTCGGTTTGTCTCTTGGCTACACCTTC. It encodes CASSLTGLGLSLGYTF.

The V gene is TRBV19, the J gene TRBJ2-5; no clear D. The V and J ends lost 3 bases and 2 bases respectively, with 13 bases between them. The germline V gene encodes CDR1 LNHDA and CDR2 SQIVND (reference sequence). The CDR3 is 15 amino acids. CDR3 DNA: TGTGCCAGTAGTATGACCAGGAAATTACAAGAGACCCAGTACTTC. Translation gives CASSMTRKLQETQYF. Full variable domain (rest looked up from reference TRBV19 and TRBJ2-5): DGGITQSPKYLFRKEGQNVTLSCEQNLNHDAMYWYRQDPGQGLRLIYYSQIVNDFQKGDIAEGYSVSREKKESFPLTVTSAQKNPTAFYLCASSMTRKLQETQYFGPGTRLLVL.

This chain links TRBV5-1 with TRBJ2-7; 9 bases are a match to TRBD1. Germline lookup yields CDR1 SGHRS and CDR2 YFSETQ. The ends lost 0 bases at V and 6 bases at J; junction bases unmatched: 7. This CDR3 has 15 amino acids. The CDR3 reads CASSLEGQGGSEQYF. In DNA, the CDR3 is TGCGCCAGCAGCTTGGAGGGACAGGGTGGGAGCGAGCAGTACTTC.

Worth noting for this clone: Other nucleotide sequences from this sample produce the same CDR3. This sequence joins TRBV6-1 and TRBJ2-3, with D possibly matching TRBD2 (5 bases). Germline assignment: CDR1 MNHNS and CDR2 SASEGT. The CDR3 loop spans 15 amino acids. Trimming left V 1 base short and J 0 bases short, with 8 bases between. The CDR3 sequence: CASSEGPGSTDTQYF. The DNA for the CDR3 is TGTGCCAGCAGTGAAGGGCCGGGGAGCACAGATACGCAGTATTTT.

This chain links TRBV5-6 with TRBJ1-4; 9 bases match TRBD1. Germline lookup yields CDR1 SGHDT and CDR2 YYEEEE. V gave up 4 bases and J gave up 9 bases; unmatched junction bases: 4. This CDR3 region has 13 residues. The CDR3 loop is CASSQGTGKKLFF. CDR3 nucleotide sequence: TGTGCCAGCAGCCAAGGGACAGGGAAAAAACTGTTTTTT.

This CDR3 is CASSQTPDYEQYF. In DNA form, the CDR3 reads TGCGCCAGCAGCCAGACACCAGACTACGAGCAGTACTTC. This sequence joins TRBV5-1 and TRBJ2-7, with D unclear. CDR1 is SGHRS, CDR2 YFSETQ, per germline. With 4 bases removed from V and 3 bases from J, the gap between germline ends came to 11 bases. The CDR3 spans 13 residues.

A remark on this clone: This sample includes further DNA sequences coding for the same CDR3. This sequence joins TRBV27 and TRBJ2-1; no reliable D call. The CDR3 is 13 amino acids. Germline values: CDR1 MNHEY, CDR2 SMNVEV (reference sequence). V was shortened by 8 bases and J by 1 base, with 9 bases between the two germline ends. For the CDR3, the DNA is TGTGCCAGCGGTCTTGGATCCTACAATGAGCAGTTCTTC. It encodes CASGLGSYNEQFF.

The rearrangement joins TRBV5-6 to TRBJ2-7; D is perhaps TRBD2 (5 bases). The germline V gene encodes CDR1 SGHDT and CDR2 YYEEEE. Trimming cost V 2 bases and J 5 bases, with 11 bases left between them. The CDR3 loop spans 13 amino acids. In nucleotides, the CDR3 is TGTGCCAGCAGCTTTGGGGTGCGGGACGAGCAGTACTTC. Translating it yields CASSFGVRDEQYF.

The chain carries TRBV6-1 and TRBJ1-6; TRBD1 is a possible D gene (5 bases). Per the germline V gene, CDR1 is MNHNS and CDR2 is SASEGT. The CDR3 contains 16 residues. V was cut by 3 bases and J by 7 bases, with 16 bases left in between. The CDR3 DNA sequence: TGTGCCAGCAGTGATGTCGGTGACAGCTACAATTCACCCCTCCACTTT. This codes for CASSDVGDSYNSPLHF.

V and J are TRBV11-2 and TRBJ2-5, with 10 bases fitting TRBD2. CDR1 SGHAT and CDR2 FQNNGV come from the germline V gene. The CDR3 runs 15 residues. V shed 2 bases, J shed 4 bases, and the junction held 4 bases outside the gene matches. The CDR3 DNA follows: TGTGCCAGCAGCTTATTTGCTAGCGGGAGAGAGACCCAGTACTTC. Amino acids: CASSLFASGRETQYF. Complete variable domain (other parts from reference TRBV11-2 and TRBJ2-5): EAGVAQSPRYKIIEKRQSVAFWCNPISGHATLYWYQQILGQGPKLLIQFQNNGVVDDSQLPKDRFSAERLKGVDSTLKIQPAKLEDSAVYLCASSLFASGRETQYFGPGTRLLVL.